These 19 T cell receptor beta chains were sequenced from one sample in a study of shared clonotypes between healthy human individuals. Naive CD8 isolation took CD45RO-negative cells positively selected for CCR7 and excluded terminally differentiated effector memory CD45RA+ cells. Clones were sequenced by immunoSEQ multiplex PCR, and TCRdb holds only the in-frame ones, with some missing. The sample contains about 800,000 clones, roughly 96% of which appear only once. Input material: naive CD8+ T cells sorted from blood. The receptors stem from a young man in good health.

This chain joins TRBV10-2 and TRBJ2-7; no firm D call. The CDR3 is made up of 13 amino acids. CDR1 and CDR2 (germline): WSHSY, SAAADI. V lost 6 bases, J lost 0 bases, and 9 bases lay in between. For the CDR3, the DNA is TGCGCCAGCAGGGGCTCGCGCTCCTACGAGCAGTACTTC. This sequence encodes CASRGSRSYEQYF.

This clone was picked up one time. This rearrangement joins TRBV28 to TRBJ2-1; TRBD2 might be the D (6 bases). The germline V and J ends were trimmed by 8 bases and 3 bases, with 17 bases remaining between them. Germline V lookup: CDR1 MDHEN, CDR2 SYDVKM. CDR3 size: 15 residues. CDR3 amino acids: CASSVSEGFYNEQFF. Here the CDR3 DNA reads TGTGCCAGCTCGGTATCGGAGGGCTTCTACAATGAGCAGTTCTTC. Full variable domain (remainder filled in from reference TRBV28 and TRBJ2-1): DVKVTQSSRYLVKRTGEKVFLECVQDMDHENMFWYRQDPGLGLRLIYFSYDVKMKEKGDIPEGYSVSREKKERFSLILESASTNQTSMYLCASSVSEGFYNEQFFGPGTRLTVL.

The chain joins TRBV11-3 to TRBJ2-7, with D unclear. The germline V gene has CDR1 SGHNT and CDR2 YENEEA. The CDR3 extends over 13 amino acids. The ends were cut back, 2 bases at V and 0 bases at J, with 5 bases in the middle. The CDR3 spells CASSLTVSYEQYF. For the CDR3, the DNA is TGTGCCAGCAGCTTAACAGTCTCCTACGAGCAGTACTTC.

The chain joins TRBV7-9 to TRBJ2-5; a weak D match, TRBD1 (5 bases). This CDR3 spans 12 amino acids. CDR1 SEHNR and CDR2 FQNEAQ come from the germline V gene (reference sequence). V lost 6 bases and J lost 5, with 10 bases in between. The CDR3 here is CASRKGFETQYF. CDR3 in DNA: TGTGCCAGCAGGAAGGGGTTCGAGACCCAGTACTTC. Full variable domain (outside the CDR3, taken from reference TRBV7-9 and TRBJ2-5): DTGVSQNPRHKITKRGQNVTFRCDPISEHNRLYWYRQTLGQGPEFLTYFQNEAQLEKSRLLSDRFSAERPKGSFSTLEIQRTEQGDSAMYLCASRKGFETQYFGPGTRLLVL.

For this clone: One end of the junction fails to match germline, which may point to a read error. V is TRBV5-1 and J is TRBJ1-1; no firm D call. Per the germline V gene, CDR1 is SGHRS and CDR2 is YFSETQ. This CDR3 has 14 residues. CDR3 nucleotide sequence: TGCGCCAGCAGCTTGGGAGGGCGGAACGCTGAAGCTTTCTTT. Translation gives CASSLGGRNAEAFF.

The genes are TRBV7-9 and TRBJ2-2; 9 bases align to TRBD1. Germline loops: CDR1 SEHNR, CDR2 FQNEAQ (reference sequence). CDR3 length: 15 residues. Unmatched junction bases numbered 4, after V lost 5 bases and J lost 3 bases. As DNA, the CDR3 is TGTGCCAGCAGCACCCGGGACAGGGACACCGGGGAGCTGTTTTTT. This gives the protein CASSTRDRDTGELFF. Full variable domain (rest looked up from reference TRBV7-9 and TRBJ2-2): DTGVSQNPRHKITKRGQNVTFRCDPISEHNRLYWYRQTLGQGPEFLTYFQNEAQLEKSRLLSDRFSAERPKGSFSTLEIQRTEQGDSAMYLCASSTRDRDTGELFFGEGSRLTVL.

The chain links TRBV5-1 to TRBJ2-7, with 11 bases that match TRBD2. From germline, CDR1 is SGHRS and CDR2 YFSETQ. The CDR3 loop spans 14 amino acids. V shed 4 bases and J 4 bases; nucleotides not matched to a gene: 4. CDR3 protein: CASSGLAGGYEQYF. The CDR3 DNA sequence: TGCGCCAGCAGCGGGCTAGCGGGAGGATACGAGCAGTACTTC.

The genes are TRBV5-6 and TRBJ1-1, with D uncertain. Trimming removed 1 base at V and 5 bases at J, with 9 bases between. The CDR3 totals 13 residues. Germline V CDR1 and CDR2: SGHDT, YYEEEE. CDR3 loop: CASSLNFLTEAFF. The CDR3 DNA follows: TGTGCCAGCAGCTTGAACTTTTTGACTGAAGCTTTCTTT.

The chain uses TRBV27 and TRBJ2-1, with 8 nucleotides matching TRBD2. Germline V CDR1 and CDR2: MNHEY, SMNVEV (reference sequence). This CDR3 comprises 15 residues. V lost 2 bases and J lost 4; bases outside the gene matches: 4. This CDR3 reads CASSLLSGRYNEQFF. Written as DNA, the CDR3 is TGTGCCAGCAGTTTACTGAGCGGGAGATACAATGAGCAGTTCTTC.

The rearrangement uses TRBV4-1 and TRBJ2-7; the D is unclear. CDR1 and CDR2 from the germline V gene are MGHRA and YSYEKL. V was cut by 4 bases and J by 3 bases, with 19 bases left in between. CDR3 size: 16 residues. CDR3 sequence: CASSPVTTTPIYEQYF. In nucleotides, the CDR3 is TGCGCCAGCAGCCCGGTAACCACCACACCAATCTACGAGCAGTACTTC.

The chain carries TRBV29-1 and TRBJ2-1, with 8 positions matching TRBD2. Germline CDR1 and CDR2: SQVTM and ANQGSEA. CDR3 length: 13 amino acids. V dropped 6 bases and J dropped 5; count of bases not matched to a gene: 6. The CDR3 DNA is TGCAGCGTGGAGCGGGAGTGGAACAATGAGCAGTTCTTC. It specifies CSVEREWNNEQFF.

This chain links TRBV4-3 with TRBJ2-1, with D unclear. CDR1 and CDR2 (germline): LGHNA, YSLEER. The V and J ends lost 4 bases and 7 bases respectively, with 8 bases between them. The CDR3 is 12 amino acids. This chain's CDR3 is CASSPDSNEQFF. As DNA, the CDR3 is TGCGCCAGCAGCCCCGACTCGAATGAGCAGTTCTTC.

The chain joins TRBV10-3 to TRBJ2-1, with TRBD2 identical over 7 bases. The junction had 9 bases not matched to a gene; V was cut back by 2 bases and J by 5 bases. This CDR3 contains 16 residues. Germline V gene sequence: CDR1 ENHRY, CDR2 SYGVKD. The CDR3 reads CAISEEGTTWDNEQFF. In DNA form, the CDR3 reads TGTGCCATCAGTGAGGAAGGGACTACTTGGGACAATGAGCAGTTCTTC.

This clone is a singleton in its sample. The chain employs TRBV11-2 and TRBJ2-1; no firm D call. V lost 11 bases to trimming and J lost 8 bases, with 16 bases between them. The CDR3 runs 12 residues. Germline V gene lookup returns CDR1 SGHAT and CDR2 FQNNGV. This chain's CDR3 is CAATQSGDEQFF. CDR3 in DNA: TGTGCCGCGACTCAATCCGGAGATGAGCAGTTCTTC.

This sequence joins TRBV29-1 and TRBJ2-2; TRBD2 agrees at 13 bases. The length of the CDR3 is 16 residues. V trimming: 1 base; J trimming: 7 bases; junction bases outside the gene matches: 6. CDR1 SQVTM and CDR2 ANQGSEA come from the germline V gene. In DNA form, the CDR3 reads TGCAGCGTTGAAGGAGGACTAGCGGGAGTTGACGGGGAGCTGTTTTTT. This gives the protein CSVEGGLAGVDGELFF.

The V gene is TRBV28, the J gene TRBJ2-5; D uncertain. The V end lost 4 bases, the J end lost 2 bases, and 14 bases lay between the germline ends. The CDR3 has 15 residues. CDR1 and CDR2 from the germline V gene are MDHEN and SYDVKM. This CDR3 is CASSSGMGSQETQYF. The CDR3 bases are TGTGCCAGCAGTTCTGGGATGGGCAGTCAAGAGACCCAGTACTTC.

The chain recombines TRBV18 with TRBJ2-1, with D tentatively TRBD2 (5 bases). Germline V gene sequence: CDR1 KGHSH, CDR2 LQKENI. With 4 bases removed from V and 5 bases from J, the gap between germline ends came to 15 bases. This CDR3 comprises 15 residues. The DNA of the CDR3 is TGTGCCAGCTCACGAGTTCGACGGGGAGACAATGAGCAGTTCTTC. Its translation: CASSRVRRGDNEQFF.

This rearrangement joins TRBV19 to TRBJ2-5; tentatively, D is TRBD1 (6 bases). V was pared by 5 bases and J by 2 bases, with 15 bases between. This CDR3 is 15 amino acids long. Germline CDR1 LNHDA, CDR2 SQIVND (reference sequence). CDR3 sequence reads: CASSWAQTGQETQYF. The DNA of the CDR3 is TGTGCCAGTAGTTGGGCCCAGACAGGTCAAGAGACCCAGTACTTC.

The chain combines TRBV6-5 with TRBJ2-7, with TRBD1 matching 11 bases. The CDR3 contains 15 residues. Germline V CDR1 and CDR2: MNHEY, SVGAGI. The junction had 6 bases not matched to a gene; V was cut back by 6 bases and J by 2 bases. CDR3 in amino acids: CASRLTGQGAYEQYF. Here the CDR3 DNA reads TGTGCCAGCAGACTCACGGGACAGGGGGCCTACGAGCAGTACTTC.